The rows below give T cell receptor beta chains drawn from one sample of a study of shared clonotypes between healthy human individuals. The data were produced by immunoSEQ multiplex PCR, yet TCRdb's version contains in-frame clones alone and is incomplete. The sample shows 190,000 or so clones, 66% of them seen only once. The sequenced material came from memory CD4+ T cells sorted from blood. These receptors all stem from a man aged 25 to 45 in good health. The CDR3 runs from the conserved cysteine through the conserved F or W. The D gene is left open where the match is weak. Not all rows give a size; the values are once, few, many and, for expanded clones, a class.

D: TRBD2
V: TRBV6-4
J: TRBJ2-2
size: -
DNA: TGTGCCACCAGCAATGGACTAGCGGGAACCGGGGAGCTGTTTTTT
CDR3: CATSNGLAGTGELFF

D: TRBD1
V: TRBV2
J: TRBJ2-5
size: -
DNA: TGTGCCAGCATTCGGGACAGATCCCAAGAGACCCAGTACTTC
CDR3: CASIRDRSQETQYF

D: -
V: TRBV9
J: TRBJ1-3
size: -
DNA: TGTGCCAGCAGCGTATCTGTAGGATTCGACGGAAACACCATATATTTT
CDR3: CASSVSVGFDGNTIYF

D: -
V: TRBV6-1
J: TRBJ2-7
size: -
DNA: TGTGCCAGCAGTGCTGCGCGGGGAACCTACGAGCAGTACTTC
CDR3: CASSAARGTYEQYF

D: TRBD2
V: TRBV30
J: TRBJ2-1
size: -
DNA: TGTGCCATGCAGGTTAGCGGGACTGGCTATGAGCAGTTCTTC
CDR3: CAMQVSGTGYEQFF

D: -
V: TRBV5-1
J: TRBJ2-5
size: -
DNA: TGCGCCAGCAGCTGGGGGTTGGGGGTAAACCAAGAGACCCAGTACTTC
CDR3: CASSWGLGVNQETQYF

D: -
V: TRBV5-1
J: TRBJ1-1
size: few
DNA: TGCGCCAGCACCCCCACCCCAGGAATCGTCCGTACTGAAGCTTTCTTT
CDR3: CASTPTPGIVRTEAFF

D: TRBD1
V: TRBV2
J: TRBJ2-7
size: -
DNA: TGTGCCAGCAGTAACAGGGGCATAGGGGAGCAGTACTTC
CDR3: CASSNRGIGEQYF

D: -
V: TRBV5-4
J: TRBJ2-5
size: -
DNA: TGTGCCAGCATGCTAAAGGGAGGTGGAGAGACCCAGTACTTC
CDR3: CASMLKGGGETQYF

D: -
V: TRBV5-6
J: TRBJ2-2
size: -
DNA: TGTGCCAGCAGCTTTACAGGCACGGACACCGGGGAGCTGTTTTTT
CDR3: CASSFTGTDTGELFF

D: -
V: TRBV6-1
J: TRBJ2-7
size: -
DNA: TGTGCCAGCAGTGTCGACAGGTACGCCTACGAGCAGTACTTC
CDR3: CASSVDRYAYEQYF

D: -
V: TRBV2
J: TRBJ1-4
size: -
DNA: TGTGCCAGCAGTGGGGGACTCGTTGAAAAACTGTTTTTT
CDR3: CASSGGLVEKLFF

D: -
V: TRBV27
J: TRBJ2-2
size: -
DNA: TGTGCCAGCAGGGGCAGGCCGAACACCGGGGAGCTGTTTTTT
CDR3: CASRGRPNTGELFF

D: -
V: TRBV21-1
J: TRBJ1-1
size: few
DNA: TGTGCCAGCAGCGAACAGGGTCGGATCAACACTGAAGCTTTCTTT
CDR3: CASSEQGRINTEAFF

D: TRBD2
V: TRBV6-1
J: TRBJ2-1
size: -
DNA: TGTGCCAGCAGTCCCCTAGCGGGGAACTACAATGAGCAGTTCTTC
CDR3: CASSPLAGNYNEQFF

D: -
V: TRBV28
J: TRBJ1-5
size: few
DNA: TGTGCCAGCAGTTTGACAAGGCCGGGTGAGGAGCCCCAGCATTTT
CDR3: CASSLTRPGEEPQHF

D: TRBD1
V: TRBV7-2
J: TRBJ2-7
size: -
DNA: TGTGCCAGCAGCTTGGATGGGGACAGGGCGGCCTACGAGCAGTACTTC
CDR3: CASSLDGDRAAYEQYF

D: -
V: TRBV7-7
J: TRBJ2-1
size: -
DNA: TGTGCCAGCAGCTTGTCACTAGGTAACAATGAGCAGTTCTTC
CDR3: CASSLSLGNNEQFF

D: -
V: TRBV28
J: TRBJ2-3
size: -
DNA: TGTGCCAGCAGTTTTCGACGGAATACGCAGTATTTT
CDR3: CASSFRRNTQYF

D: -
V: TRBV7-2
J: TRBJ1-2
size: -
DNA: TGTGCCAGCAGCTTAATATCGGGCAGGGGTTTTTATGGCTACACCTTC
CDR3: CASSLISGRGFYGYTF

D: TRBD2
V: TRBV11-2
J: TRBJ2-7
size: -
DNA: TGTGCCAGCAGCTTAGGACTAGCGACTTCCTACGAGCAGTACTTC
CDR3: CASSLGLATSYEQYF

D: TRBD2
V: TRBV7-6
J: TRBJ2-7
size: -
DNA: TGTGCCAGCAGCTTATCTAGCGGGGGGTACTACGAGCAGTACTTC
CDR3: CASSLSSGGYYEQYF

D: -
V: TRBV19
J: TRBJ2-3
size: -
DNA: TGTGCCAGTAGTATGACAGGCGGGTACACAGATACGCAGTATTTT
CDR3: CASSMTGGYTDTQYF

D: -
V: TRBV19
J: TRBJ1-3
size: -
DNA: TGTGCCAGTAGTGCTGACAGGGGAAACACCATATATTTT
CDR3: CASSADRGNTIYF

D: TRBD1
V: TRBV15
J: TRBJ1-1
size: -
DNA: TGTGCCACCAGCAGGGGGCAAACAGGGGCAGGTACTGAAGCTTTCTTT
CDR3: CATSRGQTGAGTEAFF

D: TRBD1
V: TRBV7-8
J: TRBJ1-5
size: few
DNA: TGTGCCAGCAGCGCCCGGACAGGGTTGGTCAATCAGCCCCAGCATTTT
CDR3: CASSARTGLVNQPQHF

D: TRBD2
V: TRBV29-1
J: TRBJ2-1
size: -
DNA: TGCAGCGTCCGGAAAGCGGGAGTGGTCGATGAGCAGTTCTTC
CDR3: CSVRKAGVVDEQFF

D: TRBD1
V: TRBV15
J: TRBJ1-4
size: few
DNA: TGTGCCACCAGCAGCTCGGGACAGGGTAGAGAAAAACTGTTTTTT
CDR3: CATSSSGQGREKLFF

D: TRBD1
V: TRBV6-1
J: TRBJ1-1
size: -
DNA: TGTGCCAGCATGCCGACAGGGAGGGAAGCTTTCTTT
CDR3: CASMPTGREAFF

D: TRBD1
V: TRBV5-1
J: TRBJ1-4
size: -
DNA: TGCGCCAGCAGCTTAACGCCGCAGGGGGAAAGGGAAAAACTGTTTTTT
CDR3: CASSLTPQGEREKLFF

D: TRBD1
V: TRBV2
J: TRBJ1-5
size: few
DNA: TGTGCCAGCAGGGATCACAGGGGTATGAGCAATCAGCCCCAGCATTTT
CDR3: CASRDHRGMSNQPQHF

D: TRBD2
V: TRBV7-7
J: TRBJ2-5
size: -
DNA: TGTGCTAGCAGCCCAGAGAGCGGGGGAGGGACCCAGTACTTC
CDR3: CASSPESGGGTQYF

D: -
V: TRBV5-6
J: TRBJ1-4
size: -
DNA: TGTGCCAGCAGCTGGGGACGGGGCGAAAAACTGTTTTTT
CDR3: CASSWGRGEKLFF

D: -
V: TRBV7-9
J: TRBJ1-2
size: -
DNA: TGTGCCAGCAGCTTAGGACTGGGGCGCCATGGCTACACCTTC
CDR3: CASSLGLGRHGYTF

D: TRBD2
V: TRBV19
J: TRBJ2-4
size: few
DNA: TGTGCCAGTAGTATAGGACTAGCGGGAGGAGGGAAGGGCAAAAACATTCAGTACTTC
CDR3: CASSIGLAGGGKGKNIQYF

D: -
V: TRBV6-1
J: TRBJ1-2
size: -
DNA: TGTGCCAGCAGTTCAGGGTATGGCTACACCTTC
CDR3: CASSSGYGYTF

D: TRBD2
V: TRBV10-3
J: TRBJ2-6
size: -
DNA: TGTGCCGCTAGCGGTGGGGCCAACGTCCTGACTTTC
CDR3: CAASGGANVLTF

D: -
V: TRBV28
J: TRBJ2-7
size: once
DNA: TGTGCCAGCAGTCTGAGAGACTCCTACGAGCAGTACTTC
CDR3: CASSLRDSYEQYF

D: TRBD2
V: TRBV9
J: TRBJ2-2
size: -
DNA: TGTGCCAGCAACCACGGGGGGACCGGGGAGCTGTTTTTT
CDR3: CASNHGGTGELFF

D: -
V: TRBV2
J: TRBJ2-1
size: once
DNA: TGTGCCAGCAGTGAACTTGTTAGCTCCTACAATGAGCAGTTCTTC
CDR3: CASSELVSSYNEQFF

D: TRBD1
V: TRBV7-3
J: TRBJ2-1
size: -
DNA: TGTGCCAGCAGCAGCTACAGGGGGAATGAGCAGTTCTTC
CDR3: CASSSYRGNEQFF

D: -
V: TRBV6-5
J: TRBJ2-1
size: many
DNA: TGTGCCAGCAGTTACTCTGCCCACAATGAGCAGTTCTTC
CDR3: CASSYSAHNEQFF

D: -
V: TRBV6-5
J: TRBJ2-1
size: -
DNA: TGTGCCAGCAGTCAGGGGGGGGTTTCCTACAATGAGCAGTTCTTC
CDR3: CASSQGGVSYNEQFF

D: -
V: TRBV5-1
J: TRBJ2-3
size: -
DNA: TGCGCCAGCGGCCGCGCGGTGCCCACAGATACGCAGTATTTT
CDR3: CASGRAVPTDTQYF